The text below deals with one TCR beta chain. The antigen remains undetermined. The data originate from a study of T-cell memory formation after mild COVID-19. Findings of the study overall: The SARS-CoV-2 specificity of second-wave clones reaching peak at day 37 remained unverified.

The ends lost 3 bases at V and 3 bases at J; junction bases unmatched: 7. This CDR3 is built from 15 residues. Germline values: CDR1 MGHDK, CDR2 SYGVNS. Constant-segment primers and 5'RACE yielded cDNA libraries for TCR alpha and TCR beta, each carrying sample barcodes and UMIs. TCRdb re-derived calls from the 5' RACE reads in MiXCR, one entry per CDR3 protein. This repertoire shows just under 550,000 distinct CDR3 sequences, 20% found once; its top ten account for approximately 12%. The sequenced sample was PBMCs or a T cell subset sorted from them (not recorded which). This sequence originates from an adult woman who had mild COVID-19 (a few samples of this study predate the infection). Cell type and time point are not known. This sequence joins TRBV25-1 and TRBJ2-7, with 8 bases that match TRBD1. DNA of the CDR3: TGTGCCAGCAGTGATGTACAGGGGGAAATCTACGAGCAGTACTTC. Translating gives CASSDVQGEIYEQYF.